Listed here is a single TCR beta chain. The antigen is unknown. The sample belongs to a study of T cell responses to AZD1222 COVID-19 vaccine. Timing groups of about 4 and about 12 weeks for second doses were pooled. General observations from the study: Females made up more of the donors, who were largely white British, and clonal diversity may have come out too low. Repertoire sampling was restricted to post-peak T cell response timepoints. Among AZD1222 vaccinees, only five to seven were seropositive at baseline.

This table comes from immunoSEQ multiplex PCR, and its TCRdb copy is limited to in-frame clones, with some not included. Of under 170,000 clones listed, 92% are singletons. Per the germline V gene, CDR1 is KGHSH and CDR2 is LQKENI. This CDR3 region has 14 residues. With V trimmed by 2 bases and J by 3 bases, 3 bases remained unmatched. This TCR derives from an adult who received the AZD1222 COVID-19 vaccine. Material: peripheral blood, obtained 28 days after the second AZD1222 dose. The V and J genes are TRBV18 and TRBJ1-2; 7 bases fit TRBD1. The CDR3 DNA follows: TGTGCCAGCTCACCAGACAGGGCCTACTATGGCTACACCTTC. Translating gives CASSPDRAYYGYTF.